The 9 T cell receptor beta chains given below trace back to one sample, sequenced in a study of cytomegalovirus exposure and HLA in healthy donors. Vbeta (60) and Jbeta (13) primers were used in the PCR. Assay used: immunoSEQ multiplex PCR; TCRdb lists only in-frame clones, some missing. The sample includes about 98,000 clones, over 80% seen only once; the top ten take roughly 2.6%. Sequences were obtained from PBMCs. These receptors were collected from a man aged 40-49 years in good health and CMV-seronegative.

This chain links TRBV9 with TRBJ1-1; no reliable D call. The CDR3 loop spans 11 amino acids. Germline V gene data show CDR1 as SGDLS and CDR2 as YYNGEE. V was trimmed by 4 bases and J by 3 bases, leaving 4 bases between them. CDR3 coding DNA: TGTGCCAGCAGCCCTTACACTGAAGCTTTCTTT. This sequence encodes CASSPYTEAFF.

This clone was seen more than once but under ten times. The V call is TRBV7-9, the J call TRBJ1-1, with a possible D match to TRBD1 (5 bases). Trimming cost V 2 bases and J 1 base, with 5 bases left between them. From germline, CDR1 is SEHNR and CDR2 FQNEAQ (reference sequence). The CDR3 is 13 amino acids. The CDR3: CASSLQGNTEAFF. The CDR3 nucleotides read TGTGCCAGCAGCTTACAGGGGAACACTGAAGCTTTCTTT.

The V gene is TRBV2, the J gene TRBJ2-7, with 8 bases matching TRBD1. V lost 7 bases to trimming and J lost 0 bases; unmatched junction nucleotides: 2. Germline V gene lookup returns CDR1 SNHLY and CDR2 FYNNEI. The CDR3 is 13 residues long. The CDR3 DNA reads TGTGCCAGCACCCAGGGGGCCTCCTACGAGCAGTACTTC. Translated, it gives CASTQGASYEQYF.

This clone was found once. V usage is TRBV5-1 and J usage is TRBJ1-1; a weak D match, TRBD1 (5 bases). The CDR3 covers 16 residues. V was cut by 3 bases and J by 3 bases, with 18 bases left in between. Germline CDR1 SGHRS, CDR2 YFSETQ. CDR3 protein: CASSSTTGTGDTEAFF. CDR3 DNA sequence: TGCGCCAGCAGCTCGACCACCGGGACGGGGGACACTGAAGCTTTCTTT.

V gene TRBV5-6 combines with J gene TRBJ1-2, with 12 bases fitting TRBD1. The length of the CDR3 is 16 residues. CDR1 SGHDT and CDR2 YYEEEE come from the germline V gene. Losses at the gene ends were 0 bases for V and 4 bases for J; bases not matched to a gene: 4. Written as DNA, the CDR3 is TGTGCCAGCAGCTTGGTACCGGGACAGGGGGCCTATGGCTACACCTTC. Amino acid sequence: CASSLVPGQGAYGYTF.

The chain couples TRBV7-2 to TRBJ2-7, with D hard to call. The CDR3 is made up of 15 amino acids. Germline V gives CDR1 SGHTA, CDR2 FQGNSA. V lost 0 bases, J lost 2 bases, and 11 bases lay in between. CDR3 sequence: CASSLASAQAYEQYF. As DNA, the CDR3 is TGTGCCAGCAGCTTAGCCTCTGCGCAAGCCTACGAGCAGTACTTC.

The gene calls are TRBV4-3 and TRBJ1-2, with D unclear. Germline CDR1 reads LGHNA; CDR2 reads YSLEER. The V end was cut by 0 bases, the J end by 2 bases, with 16 bases between. This CDR3 is 17 amino acids long. CDR3 protein: CASSQDPLEAGNYGYTF. For the CDR3, the DNA is TGCGCCAGCAGCCAAGACCCGCTAGAGGCGGGGAACTATGGCTACACCTTC.

The CDR3 spells CSVGPGNNQPQHF. The DNA of the CDR3 is TGCAGCGTTGGCCCAGGGAACAATCAGCCCCAGCATTTT. The chain links TRBV29-1 to TRBJ1-5; the D gene is possibly TRBD1 (5 bases). Trimming pared 4 bases from V and 3 bases from J, leaving 10 bases between. The CDR3 runs to 13 residues. Germline V CDR1 and CDR2: SQVTM, ANQGSEA.

J is TRBJ2-5 and V is TRBV14; TRBD1 agrees at 9 bases. With the DNA end fitting TRBJ2-7 better, the J assignment may be wrong. The length of the CDR3 is 15 residues. CDR1 and CDR2 from the germline V gene are SGHDN and FVKESK. As DNA, the CDR3 is TGTGCCAGCAGCCAGCCGGGACAGGGTATTTACGAGCAGTACTTC. It is translated as CASSQPGQGIYEQYF.